This T cell receptor beta chain was sequenced for a study of blood T cell repertoires in COVID-19. CDR3 length equals 15 residues. Germline V gene data show CDR1 as WSHSY and CDR2 as SAAADI. V gave up 8 bases and J gave up 0 bases, with 13 bases separating them. Clones were read by immunoSEQ multiplex PCR, and TCRdb kept only the in-frame ones, dropping some. The sample has 95,000 to 150,000 clones, around 87% seen once; the top ten hold about 2.1%. This chain uses TRBV10-2 with TRBJ2-2; possible D gene TRBD2, 5 bases. The sequencing sample was made of peripheral blood. This TCR was sampled from a woman in her 50s with acute or convalescent COVID-19. The CDR3 DNA sequence: TGCGCCAGCCTCGCCCGGGGAGCGAACACCGGGGAGCTGTTTTTT. This gives the protein CASLARGANTGELFF.